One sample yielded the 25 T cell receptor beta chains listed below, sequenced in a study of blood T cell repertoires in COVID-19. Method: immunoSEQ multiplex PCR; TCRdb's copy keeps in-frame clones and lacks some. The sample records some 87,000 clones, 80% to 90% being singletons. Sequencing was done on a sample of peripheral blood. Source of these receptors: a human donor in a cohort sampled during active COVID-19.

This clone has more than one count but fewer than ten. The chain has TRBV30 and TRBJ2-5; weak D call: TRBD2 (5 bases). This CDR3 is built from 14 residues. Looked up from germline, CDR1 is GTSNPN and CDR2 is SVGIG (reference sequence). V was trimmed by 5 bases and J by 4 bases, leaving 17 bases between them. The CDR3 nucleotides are TGTGCCTGGGATGCCTTTAGGGCGGGAGAGACCCAGTACTTC. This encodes CAWDAFRAGETQYF.

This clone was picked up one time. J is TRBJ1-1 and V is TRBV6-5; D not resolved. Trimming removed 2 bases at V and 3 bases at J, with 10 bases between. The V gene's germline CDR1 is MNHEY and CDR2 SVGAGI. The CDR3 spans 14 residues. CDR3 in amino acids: CASSYLEIYTEAFF. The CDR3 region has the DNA TGTGCCAGCAGTTACCTTGAGATTTACACTGAAGCTTTCTTT.

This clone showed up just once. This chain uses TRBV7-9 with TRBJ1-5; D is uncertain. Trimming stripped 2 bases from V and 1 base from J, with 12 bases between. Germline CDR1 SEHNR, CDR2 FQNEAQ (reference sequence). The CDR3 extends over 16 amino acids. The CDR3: CASSLITGMSNQPQHF. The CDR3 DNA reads TGTGCCAGCAGCTTAATTACGGGGATGAGCAATCAGCCCCAGCATTTT.

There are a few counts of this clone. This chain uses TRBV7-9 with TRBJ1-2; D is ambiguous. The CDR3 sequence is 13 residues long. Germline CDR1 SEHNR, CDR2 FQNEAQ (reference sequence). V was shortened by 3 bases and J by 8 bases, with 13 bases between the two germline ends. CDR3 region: CASSFGQSRGYTF. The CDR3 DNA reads TGTGCCAGCAGCTTTGGGCAGTCTCGCGGCTACACCTTC. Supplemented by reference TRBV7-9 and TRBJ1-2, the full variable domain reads DTGVSQNPRHKITKRGQNVTFRCDPISEHNRLYWYRQTLGQGPEFLTYFQNEAQLEKSRLLSDRFSAERPKGSFSTLEIQRTEQGDSAMYLCASSFGQSRGYTFGSGTRLTVV.

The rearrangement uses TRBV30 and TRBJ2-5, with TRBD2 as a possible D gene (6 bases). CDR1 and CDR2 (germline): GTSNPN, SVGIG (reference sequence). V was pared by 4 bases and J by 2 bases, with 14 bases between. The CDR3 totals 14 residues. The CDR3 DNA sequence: TGTGCCTGGAAGGGACTTACTGCACAAGAGACCCAGTACTTC. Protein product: CAWKGLTAQETQYF.

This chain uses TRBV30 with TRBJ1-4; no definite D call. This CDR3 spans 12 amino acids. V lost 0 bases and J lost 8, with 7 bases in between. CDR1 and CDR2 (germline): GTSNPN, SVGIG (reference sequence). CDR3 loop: CAWSVGGEKLFF. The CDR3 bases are TGTGCCTGGAGTGTTGGAGGAGAAAAACTGTTTTTT.

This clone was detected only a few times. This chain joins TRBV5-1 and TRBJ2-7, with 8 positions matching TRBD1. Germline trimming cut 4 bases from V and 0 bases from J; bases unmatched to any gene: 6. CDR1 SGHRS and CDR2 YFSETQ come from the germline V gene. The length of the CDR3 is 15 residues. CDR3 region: CASSPQGGSSYEQYF. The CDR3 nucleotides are TGCGCCAGCAGCCCACAGGGGGGAAGCTCCTACGAGCAGTACTTC.

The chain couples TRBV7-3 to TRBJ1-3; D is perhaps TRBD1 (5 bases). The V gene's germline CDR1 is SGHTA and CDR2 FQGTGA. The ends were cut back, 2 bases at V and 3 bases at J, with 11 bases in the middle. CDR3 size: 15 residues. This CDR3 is CASSLQGTFGNTIYF. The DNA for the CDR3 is TGTGCCAGCAGCTTACAGGGAACCTTTGGAAACACCATATATTTT.

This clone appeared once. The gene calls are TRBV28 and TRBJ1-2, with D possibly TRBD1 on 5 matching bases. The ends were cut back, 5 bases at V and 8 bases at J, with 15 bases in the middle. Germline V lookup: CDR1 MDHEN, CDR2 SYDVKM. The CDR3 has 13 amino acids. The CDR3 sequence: CASSLLGRGGYTF. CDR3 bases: TGTGCCAGCAGTCTTCTGGGAAGGGGAGGCTACACCTTC.

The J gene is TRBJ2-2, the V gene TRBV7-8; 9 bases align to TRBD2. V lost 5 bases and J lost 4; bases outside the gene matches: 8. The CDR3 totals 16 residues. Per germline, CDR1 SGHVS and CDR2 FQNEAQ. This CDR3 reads CASSPWAGGLTGELFF. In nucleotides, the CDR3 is TGTGCCAGCAGCCCATGGGCGGGGGGGCTCACCGGGGAGCTGTTTTTT.

The CDR3 region has the DNA TGTGCCAGCTCACCGGCGGGAGGGGGCACAGATACGCAGTATTTT. Protein: CASSPAGGGTDTQYF. The rearrangement links TRBV18 to TRBJ2-3; 9 bases are a match to TRBD2. The CDR3 runs to 15 residues. Germline V gene sequence: CDR1 KGHSH, CDR2 LQKENI. Germline trimming cut 3 bases from V and 1 base from J; bases unmatched to any gene: 2.

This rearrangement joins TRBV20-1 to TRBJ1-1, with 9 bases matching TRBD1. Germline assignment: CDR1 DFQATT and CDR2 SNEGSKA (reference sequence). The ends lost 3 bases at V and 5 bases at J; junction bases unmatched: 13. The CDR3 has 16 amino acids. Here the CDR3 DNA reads TGCAGTGCTAGTTCCCTAATACAGGGGGCAGGGACTGAAGCTTTCTTT. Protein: CSASSLIQGAGTEAFF.

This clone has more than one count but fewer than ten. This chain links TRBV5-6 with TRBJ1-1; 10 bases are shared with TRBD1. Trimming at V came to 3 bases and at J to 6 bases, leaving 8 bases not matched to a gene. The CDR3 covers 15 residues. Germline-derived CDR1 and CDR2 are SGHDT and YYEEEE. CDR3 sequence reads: CASSSTGGAKAEAFF. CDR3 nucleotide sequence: TGTGCCAGCAGCTCGACAGGGGGCGCGAAGGCTGAAGCTTTCTTT.

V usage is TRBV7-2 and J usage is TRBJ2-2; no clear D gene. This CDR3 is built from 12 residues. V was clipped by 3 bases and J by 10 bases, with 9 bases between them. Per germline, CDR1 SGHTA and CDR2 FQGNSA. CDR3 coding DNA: TGTGCCAGCAGCTTCATCAGGAAGGAGCTGTTTTTT. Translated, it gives CASSFIRKELFF.

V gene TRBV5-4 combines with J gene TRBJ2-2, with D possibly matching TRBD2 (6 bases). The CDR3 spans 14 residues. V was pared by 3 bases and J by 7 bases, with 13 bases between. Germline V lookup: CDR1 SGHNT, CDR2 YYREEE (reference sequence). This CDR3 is CASSSPVGGGELFF. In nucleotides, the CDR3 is TGTGCCAGCAGCTCGCCCGTCGGGGGCGGGGAGCTGTTTTTT.

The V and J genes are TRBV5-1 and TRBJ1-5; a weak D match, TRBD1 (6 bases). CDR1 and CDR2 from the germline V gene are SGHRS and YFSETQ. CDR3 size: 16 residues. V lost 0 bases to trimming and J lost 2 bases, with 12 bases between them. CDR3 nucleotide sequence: TGCGCCAGCAGCTTGGCTAACAGGGCGGGCAATCAGCCCCAGCATTTT. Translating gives CASSLANRAGNQPQHF.

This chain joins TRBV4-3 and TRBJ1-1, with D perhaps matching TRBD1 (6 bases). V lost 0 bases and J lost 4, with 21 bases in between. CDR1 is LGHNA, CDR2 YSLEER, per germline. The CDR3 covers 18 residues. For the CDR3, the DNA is TGCGCCAGCAGCCAAGATAGGGGGTGGGGTGGGGTGATCACTGAAGCTTTCTTT. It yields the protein CASSQDRGWGGVITEAFF.

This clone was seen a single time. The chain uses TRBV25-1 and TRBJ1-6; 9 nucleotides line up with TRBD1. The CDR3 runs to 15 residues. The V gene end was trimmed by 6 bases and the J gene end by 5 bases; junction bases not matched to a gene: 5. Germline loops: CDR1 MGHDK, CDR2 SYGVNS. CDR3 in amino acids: CASREDRGDNSPLHF. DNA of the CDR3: TGTGCCAGCAGAGAGGACAGGGGCGATAATTCACCCCTCCACTTT.

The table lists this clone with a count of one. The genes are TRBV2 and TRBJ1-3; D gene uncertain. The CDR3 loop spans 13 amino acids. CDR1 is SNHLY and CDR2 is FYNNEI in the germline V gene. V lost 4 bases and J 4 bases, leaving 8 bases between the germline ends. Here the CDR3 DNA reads TGTGCCAGCAGTGTTAATCTAGGAAACACCATATATTTT. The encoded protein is CASSVNLGNTIYF.

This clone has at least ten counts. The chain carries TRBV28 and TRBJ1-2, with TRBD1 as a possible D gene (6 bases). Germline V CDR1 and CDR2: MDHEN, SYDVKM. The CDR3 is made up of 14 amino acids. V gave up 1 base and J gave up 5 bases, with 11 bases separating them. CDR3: CASSLSGRGYGYTF. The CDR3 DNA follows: TGTGCCAGCAGTTTATCCGGCAGGGGATATGGCTACACCTTC.

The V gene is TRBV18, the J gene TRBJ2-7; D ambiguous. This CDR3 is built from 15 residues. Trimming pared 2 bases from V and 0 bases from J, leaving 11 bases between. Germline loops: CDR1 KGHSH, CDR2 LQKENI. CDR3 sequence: CASSPAGQISYEQYF. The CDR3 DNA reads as TGTGCCAGCTCACCAGCTGGGCAGATCTCCTACGAGCAGTACTTC.

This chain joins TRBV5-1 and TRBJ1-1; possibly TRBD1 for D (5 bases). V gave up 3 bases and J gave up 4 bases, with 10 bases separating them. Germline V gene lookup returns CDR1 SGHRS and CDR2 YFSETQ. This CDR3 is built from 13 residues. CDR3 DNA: TGCGCCAGCAGCTCCCAGGGATCCACTGAAGCTTTCTTT. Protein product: CASSSQGSTEAFF.

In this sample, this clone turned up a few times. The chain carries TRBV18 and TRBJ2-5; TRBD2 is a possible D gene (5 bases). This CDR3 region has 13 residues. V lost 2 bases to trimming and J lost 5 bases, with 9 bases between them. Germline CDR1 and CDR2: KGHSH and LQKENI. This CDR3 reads CASSPEGWETQYF. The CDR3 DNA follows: TGTGCCAGCTCACCAGAGGGATGGGAGACCCAGTACTTC.

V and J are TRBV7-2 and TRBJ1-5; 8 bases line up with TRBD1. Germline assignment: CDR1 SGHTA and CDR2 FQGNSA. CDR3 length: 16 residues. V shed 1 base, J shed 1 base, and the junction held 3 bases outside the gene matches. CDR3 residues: CASSLGGTGSNQPQHF. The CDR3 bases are TGTGCCAGCAGCTTAGGAGGGACAGGCAGCAATCAGCCCCAGCATTTT.

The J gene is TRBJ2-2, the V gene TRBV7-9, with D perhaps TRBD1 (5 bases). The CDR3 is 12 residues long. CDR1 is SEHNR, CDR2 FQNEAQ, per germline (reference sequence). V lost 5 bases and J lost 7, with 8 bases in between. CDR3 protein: CASSQGIGELFF. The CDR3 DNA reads TGTGCCAGCAGCCAGGGCATCGGGGAGCTGTTTTTT.